These 22 T cell receptor beta chains originate from one sample sequenced in a study of shared clonotypes between healthy human individuals. Clones were sequenced by immunoSEQ multiplex PCR, and TCRdb holds only the in-frame ones, with some missing. Of about 1.5 million clones detected, over 95% appear once; the ten largest clones hold roughly 1.2%. Input material: naive CD4+ T cells sorted from blood. Subset in this sample: CD45RA+ positively selected. The receptors shown here come from a man aged 25 to 40 in good health.

Comments on this clone: This sample also contains other DNA sequences that code for the same CDR3. This sequence joins TRBV19 and TRBJ2-7, with 8 bases that match TRBD2. The germline V gene has CDR1 LNHDA and CDR2 SQIVND (reference sequence). The CDR3 runs 14 residues. V dropped 4 bases and J dropped 0; count of bases not matched to a gene: 2. CDR3 DNA sequence: TGTGCCAGTAGTAGGGGACTAGTCTCCTACGAGCAGTACTTC. This sequence encodes CASSRGLVSYEQYF.

The rearrangement joins TRBV7-6 to TRBJ2-7; 7 bases map to TRBD1. V shed 5 bases, J shed 0 bases, and the junction held 7 bases outside the gene matches. The CDR3 runs 15 residues. CDR1 and CDR2 from the germline V gene are SGHVS and FNYEAQ. CDR3 sequence: CASSPGQRSSYEQYF. CDR3 DNA sequence: TGTGCCAGCAGCCCGGGACAGAGAAGCTCCTACGAGCAGTACTTC.

J is TRBJ2-1 and V is TRBV5-1, with 10 bases fitting TRBD1. The ends lost 6 bases at V and 7 bases at J; junction bases unmatched: 10. CDR1 is SGHRS, CDR2 YFSETQ, per germline. The CDR3 sequence is 15 residues long. The CDR3 spells CASKTGTGVQNEQFF. The CDR3 region has the DNA TGCGCCAGCAAAACCGGGACAGGGGTCCAGAATGAGCAGTTCTTC. Using reference TRBV5-1 and TRBJ2-1 for the parts outside the CDR3, the full variable domain is KAGVTQTPRYLIKTRGQQVTLSCSPISGHRSVSWYQQTPGQGLQFLFEYFSETQRNKGNFPGRFSGRQFSNSRSEMNVSTLELGDSALYLCASKTGTGVQNEQFFGPGTRLTVL.

The chain links TRBV5-1 to TRBJ2-1; 9 nucleotides line up with TRBD1. This CDR3 region has 15 residues. V shed 4 bases, J shed 3 bases, and the junction held 5 bases outside the gene matches. Germline-derived CDR1 and CDR2 are SGHRS and YFSETQ. The CDR3 sequence: CASSRGQGFYNEQFF. The DNA for the CDR3 is TGCGCCAGCAGCAGGGGACAGGGTTTCTACAATGAGCAGTTCTTC.

V usage is TRBV4-1 and J usage is TRBJ2-5; D remains ambiguous. The CDR3 has 13 residues. The V end was cut by 3 bases, the J end by 5 bases, with 10 bases between. Germline assignment: CDR1 MGHRA and CDR2 YSYEKL. The CDR3 loop is CASSQAPRETQYF. CDR3 coding DNA: TGCGCCAGCAGCCAGGCCCCGAGGGAGACCCAGTACTTC.

With regard to this clone: One end of the junction is discordant with germline, which a read error may explain. This chain joins TRBV5-1 and TRBJ1-1; D remains unclear. Germline V CDR1 and CDR2: SGHRS, YFSETQ. The CDR3 is 13 residues long. The CDR3 nucleotides read TGCGCCAGCAGCTTGGGGGTCCGAGACCTTCTAGTCTTT. As protein: CASSLGVRDLLVF.

The CDR3 nucleotides are TGTGCCAGCAGGATAGGGACAGGGGTTTACAATGAGCAGTTCTTC. Protein sequence: CASRIGTGVYNEQFF. The chain uses TRBV2 and TRBJ2-1; 10 positions agree with TRBD1. The V segment lost 6 bases and the J segment 4 bases; nucleotides outside the gene matches: 6. The CDR3 totals 15 residues. From germline, CDR1 is SNHLY and CDR2 FYNNEI.

The chain employs TRBV7-6 and TRBJ2-3, with 7 bases aligning to TRBD2. Germline V lookup: CDR1 SGHVS, CDR2 FNYEAQ. Germline trimming cut 5 bases from V and 1 base from J; bases unmatched to any gene: 15. CDR3 length: 18 amino acids. The CDR3 here is CASSRIGGRPSGTDTQYF. DNA of the CDR3: TGTGCCAGCAGCCGGATTGGCGGGAGACCGAGTGGCACAGATACGCAGTATTTT.

The genes are TRBV29-1 and TRBJ2-7; 11 bases agree with TRBD2. The CDR3 length is 15 residues. CDR1 is SQVTM, CDR2 ANQGSEA, per germline. J was trimmed by 3 bases and V by 4 bases; bases with no gene match: 8. CDR3 residues: CSVGVAGGINYEQYF. In DNA, the CDR3 is TGCAGCGTTGGGGTAGCGGGAGGGATTAACTACGAGCAGTACTTC.

This chain uses TRBV7-8 with TRBJ1-1, with D unresolved. The V end was cut by 4 bases, the J end by 6 bases, with 21 bases between. The CDR3 covers 16 residues. Germline values: CDR1 SGHVS, CDR2 FQNEAQ. DNA of the CDR3: TGTGCCAGCAGCTCCCCGACGAGGCGTCGGAGGGCTGAAGCTTTCTTT. It codes for CASSSPTRRRRAEAFF. Full variable domain (remainder filled in from reference TRBV7-8 and TRBJ1-1): GAGVSQSPRYKVAKRGQDVALRCDPISGHVSLFWYQQALGQGPEFLTYFQNEAQLDKSGLPSDRFFAERPEGSVSTLKIQRTQQEDSAVYLCASSSPTRRRRAEAFFGQGTRLTVV.

The chain links TRBV2 to TRBJ1-5; 7 bases are a match to TRBD1. The V and J ends lost 5 bases and 9 bases, in that order; junction bases with no gene match: 16. CDR1 SNHLY and CDR2 FYNNEI come from the germline V gene. CDR3 length equals 16 residues. The CDR3 reads CASSRQGSGTSWPQHF. The CDR3 DNA sequence: TGTGCCAGCAGTCGACAGGGTTCGGGGACCTCGTGGCCCCAGCATTTT.

The rearrangement links TRBV28 to TRBJ2-7, with TRBD2 matching over 7 bases. CDR1 and CDR2 from the germline V gene are MDHEN and SYDVKM. CDR3 length: 14 residues. Unmatched junction bases numbered 5, after V lost 1 base and J lost 5 bases. The CDR3 coding sequence is TGTGCCAGCAGTTTATCAGGGAGGGCCGACGAGCAGTACTTC. This translates into CASSLSGRADEQYF.

The rearrangement uses TRBV10-1 and TRBJ2-1; D not resolved. The V gene's germline CDR1 is WNHNN and CDR2 SYGVQD (reference sequence). Trimming removed 5 bases at V and 9 bases at J, with 14 bases between. This CDR3 comprises 13 residues. CDR3 residues: CASSIVTSGEQFF. The CDR3, as DNA: TGCGCCAGCAGTATCGTAACCTCGGGTGAGCAGTTCTTC.

The gene calls are TRBV5-1 and TRBJ2-5; 11 bases fit TRBD2. CDR1 SGHRS and CDR2 YFSETQ come from the germline V gene. CDR3 length: 17 residues. J lost 0 bases, V lost 0 bases, and 4 bases had no gene match. CDR3 sequence reads: CASSLGSTSGDQETQYF. Written as DNA, the CDR3 is TGCGCCAGCAGCTTGGGGTCGACTAGCGGGGACCAAGAGACCCAGTACTTC.

The V and J genes are TRBV6-1 and TRBJ2-7, with 7 positions matching TRBD2. The CDR3 spans 14 residues. In germline, CDR1 is MNHNS, CDR2 SASEGT. V trimming: 7 bases; J trimming: 5 bases; junction bases outside the gene matches: 11. This chain's CDR3 is CASTAGTSPHEQYF. DNA of the CDR3: TGTGCCAGCACAGCGGGGACTTCCCCCCACGAGCAGTACTTC.

In the case of this clone: Other DNA sequences in the sample encode the same CDR3. This chain connects TRBV2 to TRBJ1-1, with no clear D. This CDR3 has 13 amino acids. Germline loops: CDR1 SNHLY, CDR2 FYNNEI. Trimming took off 4 bases at V and 1 base at J, with 7 bases between the two ends. The CDR3 region is CASSGSGNTEAFF. The DNA of the CDR3 is TGTGCCAGCAGTGGGTCCGGGAACACTGAAGCTTTCTTT.

The chain couples TRBV2 to TRBJ1-1; no definite D call. Trimming left V 0 bases short and J 1 base short, with 15 bases between. There are 17 residues in the CDR3. Looked up from germline, CDR1 is SNHLY and CDR2 is FYNNEI. CDR3 protein: CASSEALTRVGNTEAFF. As DNA, the CDR3 is TGTGCCAGCAGTGAAGCGCTTACGCGGGTGGGGAACACTGAAGCTTTCTTT.

The chain links TRBV29-1 to TRBJ2-1; TRBD1 aligns across 7 bases. CDR1 is SQVTM and CDR2 is ANQGSEA in the germline V gene. This CDR3 is built from 12 residues. The ends lost 5 bases at V and 5 bases at J; junction bases unmatched: 3. Written as DNA, the CDR3 is TGCAGCGTTCGGACAGGAAACAATGAGCAGTTCTTC. Its translation: CSVRTGNNEQFF.

The chain carries TRBV5-1 and TRBJ2-1, with 15 bases identical to TRBD2. V lost 0 bases to trimming and J lost 9 bases; unmatched junction nucleotides: 4. This CDR3 comprises 16 residues. Germline CDR1 SGHRS, CDR2 YFSETQ. CDR3 coding DNA: TGCGCCAGCAGCTTGGAATCGGGACTAGCGGGAGGTGAGCAGTTCTTC. Protein: CASSLESGLAGGEQFF.

J is TRBJ2-4 and V is TRBV7-8, with 7 positions matching TRBD2. V lost 3 bases, J lost 8 bases, and 10 bases stayed unmatched. CDR1 SGHVS and CDR2 FQNEAQ come from the germline V gene. This CDR3 comprises 15 residues. DNA for the CDR3: TGTGCCAGCAGCTTCTTACTAGCGAGGGAGGACATTCAGTACTTC. This encodes CASSFLLAREDIQYF.

For this clone: Other DNA sequences within the sample encode an identical CDR3. The chain combines TRBV5-1 with TRBJ2-1; maybe TRBD2 (5 bases). Trimming pared 0 bases from V and 6 bases from J, leaving 7 bases between. The CDR3 is 13 residues long. The V gene's germline CDR1 is SGHRS and CDR2 YFSETQ. The CDR3 DNA follows: TGCGCCAGCAGCTTGGCGACTATCAATGAGCAGTTCTTC. Residues: CASSLATINEQFF.

This sequence joins TRBV2 and TRBJ2-4; the match to TRBD2 covers 9 bases. The germline CDR1 and CDR2 sequences are SNHLY and FYNNEI. Trimming cost V 7 bases and J 0 bases; bases outside gene matches: 7. This CDR3 is built from 16 residues. The CDR3 DNA reads as TGTGCCAGCATCGCTAGCGGGAAAAGAGCCAAAAACATTCAGTACTTC. Its protein is CASIASGKRAKNIQYF.